A single sample is the source of the 11 T cell receptor beta chains below, sequenced in a study of blood T cell repertoires in COVID-19. TCRdb keeps only in-frame clones here, not all; method: immunoSEQ multiplex PCR. The table lists some 250,000 clones, around 85% of them singletons. Sequencing was carried out using peripheral blood. All receptors derive from a woman aged 25 to 39 with COVID-19, enrolled during active disease.

CDR3 DNA: TGTGCCAGCAGTCGAACTAGCGGACTATACAATGAGCAGTTCTTC. As protein: CASSRTSGLYNEQFF. The rearrangement links TRBV6-5 to TRBJ2-1, with 8 bases that match TRBD2. Per the germline V gene, CDR1 is MNHEY and CDR2 is SVGAGI. V gave up 5 bases and J gave up 4 bases; unmatched junction bases: 7. CDR3 length equals 15 residues.

This clone is a singleton in its sample. The chain couples TRBV30 to TRBJ1-2, with D hard to call. Per germline, CDR1 GTSNPN and CDR2 SVGIG (reference sequence). Between the trimmed V and J ends, which lost 0 bases and 8 bases, there was a span of 13 bases. There are 13 residues in the CDR3. CDR3 residues: CAWSVLDGGGYTF. The CDR3 region has the DNA TGTGCCTGGAGTGTACTAGATGGAGGCGGCTACACCTTC.

Concerning this clone: The junction differs from germline at one of its ends, possibly a read error. The genes are TRBV19 and TRBJ1-2; a possible D gene is TRBD1 (6 bases). The CDR3 sequence is 11 residues long. Germline loops: CDR1 LNHDA, CDR2 SQIVND (reference sequence). The DNA for the CDR3 is TGTGCCAGTAGTATGGGACATGTCAACGCCTTC. Its protein is CASSMGHVNAF.

This chain connects TRBV6-1 to TRBJ2-7, with 8 bases that match TRBD1. CDR1 is MNHNS and CDR2 is SASEGT in the germline V gene. This CDR3 spans 17 amino acids. Trimming at V came to 4 bases and at J to 4 bases, leaving 15 bases not matched to a gene. This CDR3 reads CASSGLTGQAYGYEQYF. In nucleotides, the CDR3 is TGTGCCAGCAGTGGACTAACGGGACAGGCGTATGGATACGAGCAGTACTTC.

This chain connects TRBV10-3 to TRBJ1-5; TRBD1 is a possible D gene (5 bases). The CDR3 extends over 13 amino acids. CDR1 is ENHRY and CDR2 is SYGVKD in the germline V gene. The germline V and J ends were trimmed by 6 bases and 6 bases, with 12 bases remaining between them. CDR3 in amino acids: CAISGGSSQPQHF. In nucleotides, the CDR3 is TGTGCCATCAGCGGGGGTTCGAGTCAGCCCCAGCATTTT.

This clone has only a few counts. The V call is TRBV5-1, the J call TRBJ2-3; 8 bases agree with TRBD1. The CDR3 totals 15 residues. The J segment lost 1 base and the V segment lost 4 bases, leaving 5 bases of the junction unmatched. The germline V gene encodes CDR1 SGHRS and CDR2 YFSETQ. The CDR3 loop reads CASSGQGVGTDTQYF. The DNA of the CDR3 is TGCGCCAGCAGCGGACAGGGAGTCGGCACAGATACGCAGTATTTT.

There are a few counts of this clone. This rearrangement joins TRBV28 to TRBJ2-6; a possible D gene is TRBD1 (5 bases). The CDR3 extends over 15 amino acids. V was shortened by 4 bases and J by 1 base, with 8 bases between the two germline ends. Germline V CDR1 and CDR2: MDHEN, SYDVKM. As DNA, the CDR3 is TGTGCCAGCAGTTCCTCAGGGTCTGGGGCCAACGTCCTGACTTTC. This encodes CASSSSGSGANVLTF.

This chain connects TRBV14 to TRBJ2-5; TRBD2 agrees at 8 bases. Germline V gene sequence: CDR1 SGHDN, CDR2 FVKESK. This CDR3 is 14 amino acids long. Germline trimming cut 1 base from V and 5 bases from J; bases unmatched to any gene: 3. In nucleotides, the CDR3 is TGTGCCAGCAGCCAAGCGGGGGGGTCGGAGACCCAGTACTTC. This encodes CASSQAGGSETQYF.

The chain employs TRBV3-1 (or the pseudogene TRBV3-2) and TRBJ1-2, with 10 nucleotides matching TRBD1. This CDR3 region has 13 residues. Trimming took 4 bases from V and 7 from J; bases not matched to a gene: 3. Germline values: CDR1 LGHDT, CDR2 YNNKEL (reference sequence). This CDR3 is CASSPDRGRGYTF. CDR3 nucleotide sequence: TGTGCCAGCAGCCCCGACAGGGGGCGTGGCTACACCTTC.

Written as DNA, the CDR3 is TGTGCCAGCAGCTTGGAAGGACAGTACGAGCAGTACTTC. This codes for CASSLEGQYEQYF. V is TRBV5-6 and J is TRBJ2-7; possible D gene TRBD1, 6 bases. V shed 0 bases and J shed 4 bases, with 8 bases lying between them. The CDR3 is made up of 13 amino acids. From germline, CDR1 is SGHDT and CDR2 YYEEEE.

The chain employs TRBV6-2 or TRBV6-3 and TRBJ2-3; D gene unclear. V lost 8 bases to trimming and J lost 7 bases, with 10 bases between them. The CDR3 contains 11 residues. Germline CDR1 and CDR2: MNHEY and SVGEGT. CDR3 in amino acids: CASGPVHTQYF. Written as DNA, the CDR3 is TGTGCCAGCGGCCCCGTTCATACGCAGTATTTT.